What follows are 11 T cell receptor beta chains derived from one specimen sequenced in a study of blood T cell repertoires in COVID-19. Method: immunoSEQ multiplex PCR; TCRdb's copy keeps in-frame clones and lacks some. This sample carries 350,000 to 450,000 clones, about 90% of them seen once, and the ten largest clones take about 2.1%. Sequenced material: PBMCs or T cells enriched from blood (not recorded which). Source of these receptors: a man aged 35-49 years in a cohort exposed to, infected with or recovered from COVID-19 (not recorded which).

This chain connects TRBV25-1 to TRBJ1-6; D call uncertain. This CDR3 contains 15 residues. V lost 0 bases to trimming and J lost 8 bases, with 11 bases between them. CDR1 and CDR2 (germline): MGHDK, SYGVNS. As DNA, the CDR3 is TGTGCCAGCAGTGAATATCGGGCGGGAGATTCACCCCTCCACTTT. This translates into CASSEYRAGDSPLHF.

The J gene is TRBJ2-2, the V gene TRBV28, with D possibly matching TRBD1 (6 bases). Germline values: CDR1 MDHEN, CDR2 SYDVKM. The CDR3 sequence is 15 residues long. The germline V and J ends were trimmed by 4 bases and 6 bases, with 15 bases remaining between them. The CDR3 region is CASSSPGVFSGELFF. CDR3 sequence (DNA): TGTGCCAGCAGTTCTCCAGGGGTATTTTCCGGGGAGCTGTTTTTT.

The gene calls are TRBV6-5 and TRBJ2-2; 7 bases are shared with TRBD2. Germline V lookup: CDR1 MNHEY, CDR2 SVGAGI. Trimming took 8 bases from V and 4 from J; bases not matched to a gene: 7. The CDR3 contains 14 residues. CDR3 bases: TGTGCCAGCCGACGAAGGGAGGGCACCGGGGAGCTGTTTTTT. Its translation: CASRRREGTGELFF.

This clone was seen only once. The same CDR3 can be traced to other DNA sequences in this sample. The chain combines TRBV7-9 with TRBJ1-1; weak D call: TRBD1 (6 bases). Per the germline V gene, CDR1 is SEHNR and CDR2 is FQNEAQ (reference sequence). Trimming removed 5 bases from V and 2 bases from J, with 9 bases in between. This CDR3 comprises 13 residues. The CDR3 DNA is TGTGCCAGCAGCCAACAGGGTAACACTGAAGCTTTCTTT. This codes for CASSQQGNTEAFF.

This CDR3 is CASSQTGRVNTEAFF. CDR3 sequence (DNA): TGTGCCAGCAGCCAGACAGGGCGAGTGAACACTGAAGCTTTCTTT. This chain links TRBV3-1 (or the pseudogene TRBV3-2) with TRBJ1-1, with 7 nucleotides matching TRBD1. The V segment lost 3 bases and the J segment 0 bases; nucleotides outside the gene matches: 4. Per the germline V gene, CDR1 is LGHDT and CDR2 is YNNKEL (reference sequence). The CDR3 sequence is 15 residues long.

The rearrangement uses TRBV19 and TRBJ1-6, with D perhaps matching TRBD1 (5 bases). The CDR3 covers 13 residues. CDR1 is LNHDA and CDR2 is SQIVND in the germline V gene (reference sequence). Trimming removed 6 bases at V and 6 bases at J, with 9 bases between. CDR3 sequence: CASSRQLNSPLHF. As DNA, the CDR3 is TGTGCCAGTAGCAGACAGCTTAATTCACCCCTCCACTTT.

This chain joins TRBV27 and TRBJ2-2; 7 bases map to TRBD2. The CDR3 loop spans 15 amino acids. With 2 bases clipped from V and 7 bases from J, the junction kept 7 bases outside the gene matches. Germline V CDR1 and CDR2: MNHEY, SMNVEV (reference sequence). This CDR3 is CASSLLAGVVGELFF. CDR3 coding DNA: TGTGCCAGCAGTTTACTCGCGGGAGTTGTCGGGGAGCTGTTTTTT.

This sequence joins TRBV3-1 (or the pseudogene TRBV3-2) and TRBJ1-1; the match to TRBD1 covers 7 bases. Germline V CDR1 and CDR2: LGHDT, YNNKEL (reference sequence). The CDR3 consists of 14 residues. V gave up 4 bases and J gave up 2 bases; unmatched junction bases: 4. The CDR3 sequence: CASSRGQLNTEAFF. Written as DNA, the CDR3 is TGTGCCAGCAGCCGGGGACAGCTAAACACTGAAGCTTTCTTT.

V is TRBV24-1 and J is TRBJ1-2; 7 bases fit TRBD1. This CDR3 comprises 12 residues. Trimming removed 6 bases from V and 8 bases from J; junction bases left unmatched: 5. CDR1 and CDR2 from the germline V gene are KGHDR and SFDVKD. CDR3 DNA: TGTGCCACCAGTCGACAGGGTTCGGGCTACACCTTC. Protein: CATSRQGSGYTF.

This clone turned up a few times. The sample carries other DNA sequences with the same CDR3. The chain uses TRBV30 and TRBJ2-3; the D is unclear. Germline-derived CDR1 and CDR2 are GTSNPN and SVGIG (reference sequence). The CDR3 length is 12 residues. V was trimmed by 6 bases and J by 2 bases, leaving 9 bases between them. The CDR3 sequence is CACRGPTDTQYF. CDR3 sequence (DNA): TGTGCCTGCCGAGGCCCCACAGATACGCAGTATTTT.

The chain links TRBV16 to TRBJ1-5; perhaps TRBD1 as D (6 bases). Per germline, CDR1 KGHSY and CDR2 FQNENV. The CDR3 has 14 amino acids. V lost 0 bases and J lost 5, with 8 bases in between. The CDR3, as DNA: TGTGCCAGCAGCCAATCGGCAGGGGATCAGCCCCAGCATTTT. As protein: CASSQSAGDQPQHF.